Listed below are T cell receptor beta chains from one sample, sequenced in a study of blood T cell repertoires in COVID-19. Data came from immunoSEQ multiplex PCR; TCRdb stores just in-frame clones and leaves some out. Among about 250,000 clones listed, 88% were seen once. The specimen was peripheral blood. The receptor source for this set is a woman in her 40s who had recovered from COVID-19. The CDR3 runs from the conserved cysteine through the conserved F or W.

j_call,v_call,cdr3_aa
TRBJ2-4,TRBV13,CASSLGRGRGPNIQYF
TRBJ1-6,TRBV18,CASSPRPGQSSYNSPLHF
TRBJ2-1,TRBV9,CASSPLYSLAGGPGDEQFF
TRBJ2-5,TRBV2,CASLDTFEETQYF
TRBJ1-1,TRBV27,CASSLSRTGVGTEAFF
TRBJ2-5,TRBV30,CAWSLVTGYQETQYF
TRBJ1-2,TRBV7-2,CASSPTRGRVGYGYTF
TRBJ2-2,TRBV9,CASSVASAGTGELFF
TRBJ1-1,TRBV12-3/TRBV12-4,CASSTLPRVAFF
TRBJ2-7,TRBV6-6,CASSPPQGNYEQYF
TRBJ1-5,TRBV29-1,CSVGEGQGARNQPQHF
TRBJ2-5,TRBV5-6,CASSRAVSGNTETQYF
TRBJ2-1,TRBV18,CASSPPWGVHNEQFF
TRBJ1-1,TRBV6-5,CASSPGIGGVTEAFF
TRBJ1-4,TRBV6-1,CASSESLTKLFF
TRBJ1-2,TRBV5-6,CASSWGDADYGYTF
TRBJ2-6,TRBV9,CASSVGSGRAGANVLTF
TRBJ2-1,TRBV7-9,CASSPPGGARGPLHNEQFF
TRBJ1-2,TRBV2,CASSESVGYGYTF
TRBJ2-2,TRBV6-6,CASTHSNAGELFF
TRBJ1-1,TRBV30,CAWSVGQGRSEAFF
TRBJ2-1,TRBV4-1,CASRVAGGGYNEQFF
TRBJ2-2,TRBV7-9,CASRPPGGAWYTGELFF